This T cell receptor beta chain was captured by sequencing in a study of blood T cell repertoires in COVID-19. Whole-study context: There were acute and convalescent COVID-19 samples, and they came from the United States, Italy and Spain.

This CDR3 contains 15 residues. Losses at the gene ends were 1 base for V and 10 bases for J; bases not matched to a gene: 4. Germline V gives CDR1 MNHEY, CDR2 SVGAGI. The protocol was immunoSEQ multiplex PCR, while the TCRdb copy is restricted to in-frame clones and leaves out a portion. The table lists about 190,000 clones, 70% to 85% of them singletons. The V and J genes are TRBV6-5 and TRBJ2-1; 13 positions match TRBD2. Sequenced: peripheral blood. The receptor's source is a man between 50 and 59 years old who had recovered from COVID-19. CDR3 region: CASSYYGLAGEEQFF. The DNA of the CDR3 is TGTGCCAGCAGTTACTATGGACTAGCGGGAGAAGAGCAGTTCTTC.